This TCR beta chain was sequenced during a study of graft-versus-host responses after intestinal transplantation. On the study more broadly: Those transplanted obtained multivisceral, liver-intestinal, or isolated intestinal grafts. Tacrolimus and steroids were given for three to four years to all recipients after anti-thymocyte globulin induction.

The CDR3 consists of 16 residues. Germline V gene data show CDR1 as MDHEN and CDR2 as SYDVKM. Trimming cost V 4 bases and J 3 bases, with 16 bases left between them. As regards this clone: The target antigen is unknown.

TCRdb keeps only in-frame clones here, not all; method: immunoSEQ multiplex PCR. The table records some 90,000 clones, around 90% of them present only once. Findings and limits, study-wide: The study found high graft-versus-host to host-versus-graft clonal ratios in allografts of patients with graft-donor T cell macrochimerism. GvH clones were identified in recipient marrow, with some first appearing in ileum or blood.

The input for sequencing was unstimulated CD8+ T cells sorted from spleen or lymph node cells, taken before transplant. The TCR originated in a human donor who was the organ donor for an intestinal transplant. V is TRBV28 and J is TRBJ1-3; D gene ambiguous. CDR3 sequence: CASSWGLSGGGNTIYF. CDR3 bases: TGTGCCAGCAGTTGGGGTTTGTCGGGAGGTGGAAACACCATATATTTT.